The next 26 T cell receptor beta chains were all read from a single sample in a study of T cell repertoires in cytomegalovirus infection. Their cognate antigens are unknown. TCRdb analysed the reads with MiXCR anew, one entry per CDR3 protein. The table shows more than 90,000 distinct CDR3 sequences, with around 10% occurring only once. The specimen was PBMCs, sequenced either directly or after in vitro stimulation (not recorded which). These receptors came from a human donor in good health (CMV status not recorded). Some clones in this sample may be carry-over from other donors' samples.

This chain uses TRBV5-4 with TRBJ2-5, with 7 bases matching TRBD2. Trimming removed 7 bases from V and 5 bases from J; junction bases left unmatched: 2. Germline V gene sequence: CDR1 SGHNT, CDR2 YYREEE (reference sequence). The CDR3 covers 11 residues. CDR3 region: CASRGEETQYF. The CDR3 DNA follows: TGTGCCAGCCGGGGGGAGGAGACCCAGTACTTC.

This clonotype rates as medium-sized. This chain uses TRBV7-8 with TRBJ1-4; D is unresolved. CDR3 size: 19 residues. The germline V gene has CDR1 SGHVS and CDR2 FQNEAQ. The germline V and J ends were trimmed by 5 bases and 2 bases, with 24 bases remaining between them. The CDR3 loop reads CASSILGIAGRRTNEKLFF. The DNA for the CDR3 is TGTGCCAGCAGCATACTAGGGATCGCCGGACGGAGGACTAATGAAAAACTGTTTTTT. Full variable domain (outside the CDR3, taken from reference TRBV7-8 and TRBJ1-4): GAGVSQSPRYKVAKRGQDVALRCDPISGHVSLFWYQQALGQGPEFLTYFQNEAQLDKSGLPSDRFFAERPEGSVSTLKIQRTQQEDSAVYLCASSILGIAGRRTNEKLFFGSGTQLSVL.

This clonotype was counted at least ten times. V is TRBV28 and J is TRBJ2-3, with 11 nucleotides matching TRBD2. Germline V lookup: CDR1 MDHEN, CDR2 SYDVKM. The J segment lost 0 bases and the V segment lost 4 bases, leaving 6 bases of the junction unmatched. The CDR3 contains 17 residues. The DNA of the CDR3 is TGTGCCAGCAGTTCACCGGGACTAGCGGCTAGCACAGATACGCAGTATTTT. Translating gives CASSSPGLAASTDTQYF.

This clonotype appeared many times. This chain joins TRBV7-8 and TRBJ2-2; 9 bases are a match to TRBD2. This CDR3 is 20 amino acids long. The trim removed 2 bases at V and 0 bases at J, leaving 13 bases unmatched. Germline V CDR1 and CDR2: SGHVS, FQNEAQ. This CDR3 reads CASSLWGTSHNKANTGELFF. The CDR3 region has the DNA TGTGCCAGCAGCTTATGGGGGACTAGCCATAATAAAGCGAACACCGGGGAGCTGTTTTTT.

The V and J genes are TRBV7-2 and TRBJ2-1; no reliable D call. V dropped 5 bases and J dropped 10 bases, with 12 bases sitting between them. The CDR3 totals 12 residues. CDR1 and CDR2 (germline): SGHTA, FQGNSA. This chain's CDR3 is CASSPPEPEQFF. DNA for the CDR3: TGTGCCAGCAGCCCCCCGGAGCCCGAGCAGTTCTTC. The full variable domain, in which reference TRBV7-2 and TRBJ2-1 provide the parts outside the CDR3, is GAGVSQSPSNKVTEKGKDVELRCDPISGHTALYWYRQSLGQGLEFLIYFQGNSAPDKSGLPSDRFSAERTGGSVSTLTIQRTQQEDSAVYLCASSPPEPEQFFGPGTRLTVL.

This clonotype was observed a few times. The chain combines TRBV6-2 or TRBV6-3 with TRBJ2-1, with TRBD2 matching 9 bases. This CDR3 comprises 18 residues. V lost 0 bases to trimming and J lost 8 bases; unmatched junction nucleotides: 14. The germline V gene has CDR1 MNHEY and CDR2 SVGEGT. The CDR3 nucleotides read TGTGCCAGCAGTTACTCTCGGGTCGGTCTAGCGGGAATCTATGAGCAGTTCTTC. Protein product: CASSYSRVGLAGIYEQFF.

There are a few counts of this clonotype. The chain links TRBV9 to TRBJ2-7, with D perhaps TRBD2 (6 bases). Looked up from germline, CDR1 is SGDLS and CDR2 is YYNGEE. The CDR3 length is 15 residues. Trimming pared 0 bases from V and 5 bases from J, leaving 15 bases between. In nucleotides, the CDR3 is TGTGCCAGCAGCGTAGCCATCGGAGGGCCCAACGAGCAGTACGTC. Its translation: CASSVAIGGPNEQYV.

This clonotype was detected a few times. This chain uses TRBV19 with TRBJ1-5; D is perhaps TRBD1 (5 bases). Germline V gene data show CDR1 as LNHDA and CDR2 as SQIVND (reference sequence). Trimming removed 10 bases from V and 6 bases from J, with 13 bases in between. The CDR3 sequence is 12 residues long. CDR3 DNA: TGTGCCACCGGGGTCGGGGGTCAGCCCCAGCATTTT. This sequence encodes CATGVGGQPQHF.

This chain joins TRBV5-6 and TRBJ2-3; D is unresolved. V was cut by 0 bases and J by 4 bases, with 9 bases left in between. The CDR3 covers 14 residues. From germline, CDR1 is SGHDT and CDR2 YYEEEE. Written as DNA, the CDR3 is TGTGCCAGCAGCTTGGTGGAAGTAGCAGATACGCAGTATTTT. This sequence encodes CASSLVEVADTQYF.

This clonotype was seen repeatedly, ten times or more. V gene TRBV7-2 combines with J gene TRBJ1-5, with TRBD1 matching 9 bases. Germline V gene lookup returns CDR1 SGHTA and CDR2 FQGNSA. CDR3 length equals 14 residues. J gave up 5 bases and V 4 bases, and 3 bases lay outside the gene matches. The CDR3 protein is CASSSRTGDQPQHF. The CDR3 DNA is TGTGCCAGCAGCTCACGGACAGGGGATCAGCCCCAGCATTTT.

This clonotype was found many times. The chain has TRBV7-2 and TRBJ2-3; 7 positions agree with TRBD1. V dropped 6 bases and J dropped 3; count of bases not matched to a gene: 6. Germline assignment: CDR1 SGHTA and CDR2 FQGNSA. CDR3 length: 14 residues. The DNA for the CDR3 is TGTGCCAGCAGACGGACAGGAATTACAGATACGCAGTATTTT. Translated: CASRRTGITDTQYF.

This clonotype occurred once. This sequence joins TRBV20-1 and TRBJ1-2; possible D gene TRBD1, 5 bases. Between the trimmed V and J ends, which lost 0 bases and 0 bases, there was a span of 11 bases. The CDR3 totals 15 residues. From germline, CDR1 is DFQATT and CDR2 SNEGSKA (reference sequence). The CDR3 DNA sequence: TGCAGTGCTAGAGATCGCAGGGCTACTAACTATGGCTACACCTTC. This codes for CSARDRRATNYGYTF.

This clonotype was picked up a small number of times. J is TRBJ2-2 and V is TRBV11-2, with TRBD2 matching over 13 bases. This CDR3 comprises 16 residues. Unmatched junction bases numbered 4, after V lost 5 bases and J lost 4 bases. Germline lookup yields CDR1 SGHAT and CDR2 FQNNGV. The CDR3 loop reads CASSHGTSGTTGELFF. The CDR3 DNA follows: TGTGCCAGCAGCCATGGGACTAGCGGGACCACCGGGGAGCTGTTTTTT.

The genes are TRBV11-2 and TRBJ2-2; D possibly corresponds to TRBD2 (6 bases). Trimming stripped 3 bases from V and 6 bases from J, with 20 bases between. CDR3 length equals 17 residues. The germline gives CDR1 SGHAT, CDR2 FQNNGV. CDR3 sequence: CASSFLTGPGVAGELFF. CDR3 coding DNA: TGTGCCAGCAGCTTCCTAACCGGCCCGGGAGTGGCCGGGGAGCTGTTTTTT.

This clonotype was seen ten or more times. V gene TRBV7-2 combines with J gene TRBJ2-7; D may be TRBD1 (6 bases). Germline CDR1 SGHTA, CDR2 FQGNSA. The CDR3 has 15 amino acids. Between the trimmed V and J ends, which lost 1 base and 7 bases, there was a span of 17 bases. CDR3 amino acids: CASSLGNPGVLEQYF. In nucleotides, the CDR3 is TGTGCCAGCAGCTTAGGGAATCCAGGGGTTCTGGAGCAGTACTTC.

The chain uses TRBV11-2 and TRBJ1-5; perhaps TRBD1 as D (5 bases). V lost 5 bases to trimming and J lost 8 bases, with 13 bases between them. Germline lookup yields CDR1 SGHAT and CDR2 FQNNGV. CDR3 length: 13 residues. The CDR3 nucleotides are TGTGCCAGCAGCAGGGCAGGGTGGGAGCCCCAGCATTTT. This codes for CASSRAGWEPQHF.

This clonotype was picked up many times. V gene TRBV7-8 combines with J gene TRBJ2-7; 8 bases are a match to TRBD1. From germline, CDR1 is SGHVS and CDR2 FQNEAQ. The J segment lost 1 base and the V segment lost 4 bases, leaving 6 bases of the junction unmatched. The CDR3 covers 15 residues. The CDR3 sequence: CASSSRRDRSYEQYV. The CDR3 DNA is TGTGCCAGCAGCTCACGCCGGGACAGGTCCTACGAGCAGTACGTC.

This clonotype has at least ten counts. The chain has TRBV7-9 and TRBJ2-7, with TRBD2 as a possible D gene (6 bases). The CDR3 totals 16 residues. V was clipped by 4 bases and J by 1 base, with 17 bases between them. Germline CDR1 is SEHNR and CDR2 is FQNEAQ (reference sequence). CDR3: CASSSNPGLRSYEQYV. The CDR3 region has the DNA TGTGCCAGCAGCTCAAACCCGGGACTCCGGTCCTACGAGCAGTACGTC.

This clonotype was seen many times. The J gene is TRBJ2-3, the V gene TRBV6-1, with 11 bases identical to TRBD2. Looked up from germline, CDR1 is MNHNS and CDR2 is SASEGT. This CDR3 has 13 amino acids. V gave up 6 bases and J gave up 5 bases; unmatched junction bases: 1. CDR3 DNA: TGTGCCAGCAGGGGGACTAGCGGAGATACGCAGTATTTT. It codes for CASRGTSGDTQYF.

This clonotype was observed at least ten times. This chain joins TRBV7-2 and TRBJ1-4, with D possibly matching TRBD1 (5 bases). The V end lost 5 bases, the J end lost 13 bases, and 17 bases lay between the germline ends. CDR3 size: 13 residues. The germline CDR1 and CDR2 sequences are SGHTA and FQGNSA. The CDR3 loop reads CASSPNRGDGLFF. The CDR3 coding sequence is TGTGCCAGCAGCCCCAACCGGGGGGATGGACTGTTTTTT.

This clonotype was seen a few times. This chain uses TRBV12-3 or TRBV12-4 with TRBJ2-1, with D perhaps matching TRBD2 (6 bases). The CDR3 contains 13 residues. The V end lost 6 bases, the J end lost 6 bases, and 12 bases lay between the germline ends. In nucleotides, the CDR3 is TGTGCCAGCAGGGTGGCGGGGCGCAATGAGCAGTTCTTC. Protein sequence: CASRVAGRNEQFF.

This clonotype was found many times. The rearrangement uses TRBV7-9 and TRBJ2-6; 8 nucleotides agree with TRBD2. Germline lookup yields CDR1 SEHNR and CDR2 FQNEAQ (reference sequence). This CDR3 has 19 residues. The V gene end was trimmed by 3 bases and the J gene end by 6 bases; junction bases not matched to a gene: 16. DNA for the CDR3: TGTGCCAGCAGCTTCGAGGTCGGGAGGGCTTCTCTGGAGGCCAACGTCCTGACTTTC. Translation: CASSFEVGRASLEANVLTF.

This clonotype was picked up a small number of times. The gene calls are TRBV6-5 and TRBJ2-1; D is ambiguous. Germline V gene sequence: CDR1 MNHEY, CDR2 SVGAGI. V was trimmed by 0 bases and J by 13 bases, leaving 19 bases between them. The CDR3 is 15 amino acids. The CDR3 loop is CASSYSGGPYLIQFF. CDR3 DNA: TGTGCCAGCAGTTACTCTGGTGGGCCCTATTTGATACAGTTCTTC.

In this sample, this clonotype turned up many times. The CDR3 sequence: CASSQLAGELFF. In DNA, the CDR3 is TGTGCCAGCAGCCAGCTAGCCGGGGAGCTGTTTTTT. The chain has TRBV28 and TRBJ2-2; D not certain. Germline assignment: CDR1 MDHEN and CDR2 SYDVKM. The V end lost 6 bases, the J end lost 6 bases, and 8 bases lay between the germline ends. The CDR3 runs to 12 residues. Variable domain in full (rest from reference TRBV28 and TRBJ2-2): DVKVTQSSRYLVKRTGEKVFLECVQDMDHENMFWYRQDPGLGLRLIYFSYDVKMKEKGDIPEGYSVSREKKERFSLILESASTNQTSMYLCASSQLAGELFFGEGSRLTVL.

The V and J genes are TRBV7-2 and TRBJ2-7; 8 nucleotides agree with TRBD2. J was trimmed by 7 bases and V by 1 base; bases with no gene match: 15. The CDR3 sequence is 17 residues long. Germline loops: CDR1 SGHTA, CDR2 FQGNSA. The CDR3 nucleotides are TGTGCCAGCAGCTTAGGATCTGTTGTAGCGGGAAATGGTGAGCAGTACTTC. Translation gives CASSLGSVVAGNGEQYF.

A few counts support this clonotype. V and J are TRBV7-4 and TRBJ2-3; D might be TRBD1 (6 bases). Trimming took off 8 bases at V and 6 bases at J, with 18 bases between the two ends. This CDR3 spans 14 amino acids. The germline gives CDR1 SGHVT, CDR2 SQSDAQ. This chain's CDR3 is CASESGTTPDTQYF. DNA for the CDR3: TGTGCCAGCGAGTCGGGGACAACCCCGGATACGCAGTATTTT.